The 5 T cell receptor beta chains below all came from one sample that was sequenced in a study of Ad26.COV2.S vaccination and SARS-CoV-2 variants. The method was immunoSEQ multiplex PCR; TCRdb's version includes in-frame clones alone and lacks a portion of them. The sample carries about 390,000 clones, 75% to 90% recorded once. The treatment: over 15 received Ad26.COV2.S at low or high dose, single or two shots; about 5 received placebo; per-sample allocation not given. On day 63 after the first injection, vaccine and placebo recipients gave samples. Here the sequenced sample was peripheral blood, taken in a trial of Ad26.COV2.S vaccine versus placebo. The receptors were sampled from a person between 18 and 59 years old who received the Ad26.COV2.S COVID-19 vaccine or a placebo.

The chain links TRBV5-1 to TRBJ2-3; no firm D call. Germline CDR1 SGHRS, CDR2 YFSETQ. V was clipped by 3 bases and J by 1 base, with 15 bases between them. The CDR3 length is 16 residues. The CDR3 DNA reads TGCGCCAGCAGCTCAAAACCAGGCGGACGCACAGATACGCAGTATTTT. Translation: CASSSKPGGRTDTQYF.

The gene calls are TRBV19 and TRBJ1-1, with TRBD1 as a possible D gene (6 bases). CDR1 and CDR2 (germline): LNHDA, SQIVND (reference sequence). CDR3 length equals 16 residues. V lost 5 bases and J lost 0, with 16 bases in between. This CDR3 reads CASSLDSDGMNTEAFF. The CDR3 DNA reads as TGTGCCAGTAGTCTGGACAGCGACGGTATGAACACTGAAGCTTTCTTT.

In its sample, this clone was seen once. The rearrangement links TRBV4-1 to TRBJ1-2, with TRBD1 identical over 7 bases. Germline-derived CDR1 and CDR2 are MGHRA and YSYEKL. Germline trimming cut 0 bases from V and 6 bases from J; bases unmatched to any gene: 1. The CDR3 runs 13 residues. CDR3 residues: CASSQDTGDGYTF. The CDR3 DNA sequence: TGCGCCAGCAGCCAAGACACAGGGGATGGCTACACCTTC.

The chain couples TRBV6-6 to TRBJ2-5; 9 bases agree with TRBD2. This CDR3 has 16 residues. The V gene end was trimmed by 2 bases and the J gene end by 4 bases; junction bases not matched to a gene: 8. CDR1 is MNHNY, CDR2 SVGAGI, per germline (reference sequence). CDR3 protein: CASSYIRRGGGETQYF. Written as DNA, the CDR3 is TGTGCCAGCAGTTACATTCGGCGCGGGGGGGGAGAGACCCAGTACTTC.

The chain is built from TRBV11-3 and TRBJ1-6; perhaps TRBD1 as D (6 bases). The germline gives CDR1 SGHNT, CDR2 YENEEA. Trimming pared 2 bases from V and 10 bases from J, leaving 12 bases between. This CDR3 is 14 amino acids long. In DNA form, the CDR3 reads TGTGCCAGCAGCTTATCGGGGGCAGGCTCACCCCTCCACTTT. Protein sequence: CASSLSGAGSPLHF.